The present TCR beta chain was sequenced within a study of blood T cell repertoires in COVID-19. The V and J ends lost 6 bases and 3 bases respectively, with 18 bases between them. Germline V gives CDR1 MDHEN, CDR2 SYDVKM. The CDR3 consists of 16 residues. Assay: immunoSEQ multiplex PCR; the TCRdb copy retains only in-frame clones and omits some. The sample records 300,000 to 450,000 clones, approximately 87% being singletons. Participants reported their clinical history, and cohort assignment relied on those reports. Among Cohort 3 donors, those recovered had two negative PCRs, clearance, or symptom resolution.

The sample was PBMCs or T cells enriched from blood (not recorded which). The receptor comes from a man aged 30 to 39 who had recovered from COVID-19. The V call is TRBV28, the J call TRBJ1-5; perhaps TRBD1 as D (5 bases). The CDR3 here is CASRIPEGHLNQPQHF. For the CDR3, the DNA is TGTGCCAGCAGAATACCGGAAGGACACCTCAATCAGCCCCAGCATTTT.